This entry concerns a single TCR beta chain. Its target is unknown. Method: immunoSEQ multiplex PCR; TCRdb's copy keeps in-frame clones and lacks some. The sample has around 1,900,000 clones; 85% to 95% are singletons. This entry comes from a study of shared clonotypes between healthy human individuals. Findings and caveats of the study: Naive subsets generally had larger estimated richness than memory subsets.

CD8 cells regarded as naive lacked CD45RO, were positively chosen for CCR7, and omitted terminally differentiated effector memory CD45RA+ cells. V lost 3 bases, J lost 7 bases, and 15 bases lay in between. Germline V gives CDR1 LGHNA, CDR2 YSLEER. This CDR3 is 15 amino acids long. V gene TRBV4-3 combines with J gene TRBJ1-4, with D perhaps TRBD1 (5 bases). Sequenced: naive CD8+ T cells from PBMCs. The sequence came from a man between 18 and 35 years old in good health. Some clones in this sample may be carry-over from other donors' samples. CDR3 sequence: CASSQMLDIFEKLFF. DNA for the CDR3: TGCGCCAGCAGCCAGATGCTGGACATTTTTGAAAAACTGTTTTTT.